This T cell receptor beta chain originates from a study of molecular identifiers for immune sequencing clone quantification. Study background: For replicates, RNA isolated from about 19,000 or 110,000 naive CD8 cells was divided into five portions, of which four were sequenced.

The V gene's germline CDR1 is MGHRA and CDR2 YSYEKL. This CDR3 contains 16 residues. V lost 0 bases to trimming and J lost 2 bases, with 12 bases between them. A CD8+CD4-CCR7+CD45RA+ phenotype served as the sorting definition for naive CD8 T cells. The sample holds many counts of this clonotype. Previously described methods and listed TCR primers produced bulk TCR libraries. Via MiXCR, TCRdb re-called the PCR reads, giving one row per CDR3 protein. The table has tens of thousands of distinct CDR3 sequences, roughly 21% seen once; the top ten hold about 1.2%. The chain combines TRBV4-1 with TRBJ2-3; D might be TRBD2 (6 bases). Sequenced material: naive CD8+ T cells from blood, with Jurkat cell RNA spiked in. Indicated subset: FACS-sorted CD8+CD4-CCR7+CD45RA+ naive T cells. The TCR sequence derives from a human donor in good health. Some libraries in this study had Jurkat cell RNA spiked in. CDR3 region: CASSQEGSGLTDTQYF. The CDR3 nucleotides read TGCGCCAGCAGCCAAGAGGGGAGCGGGCTCACAGATACGCAGTATTTT.